The 11 T cell receptor beta chains reported below all come from one sample, sequenced in a study of cytomegalovirus exposure and HLA in healthy donors. PCR involved 60 Vbeta and 13 Jbeta primers. Generated by immunoSEQ multiplex PCR, the TCRdb table keeps only in-frame clones and is missing some. The sample lists roughly 90,000 clones, about 73% occurring once. The sample was PBMCs. The receptor source for this set is a woman in her thirties or forties in good health and CMV-seropositive.

V is TRBV10-3 and J is TRBJ2-1, with D possibly matching TRBD2 (6 bases). With 3 bases removed from V and 8 bases from J, the gap between germline ends came to 11 bases. The CDR3 is 13 residues long. The V gene's germline CDR1 is ENHRY and CDR2 SYGVKD. This CDR3 reads CAISDSSADEQFF. In DNA, the CDR3 is TGTGCCATCAGTGACTCTAGCGCCGATGAGCAGTTCTTC.

The chain links TRBV5-1 to TRBJ2-2; 7 nucleotides line up with TRBD1. In germline, CDR1 is SGHRS, CDR2 YFSETQ. The CDR3 is 17 residues long. Trimming took 9 bases from V and 1 from J; bases not matched to a gene: 15. The DNA of the CDR3 is TGCGCCACAAAGCCCGGGACAGCTAAATTGAACACCGGGGAGCTGTTTTTT. Its protein is CATKPGTAKLNTGELFF.

The gene calls are TRBV19 and TRBJ2-7; 8 bases fit TRBD1. V gave up 4 bases and J gave up 4 bases; unmatched junction bases: 3. Looked up from germline, CDR1 is LNHDA and CDR2 is SQIVND (reference sequence). The CDR3 is 13 amino acids. The CDR3 DNA sequence: TGTGCCAGTAGTAGACAGGGGAAATACGAGCAGTACTTC. This encodes CASSRQGKYEQYF. The variable domain in full, completed from reference TRBV19 and TRBJ2-7, reads DGGITQSPKYLFRKEGQNVTLSCEQNLNHDAMYWYRQDPGQGLRLIYYSQIVNDFQKGDIAEGYSVSREKKESFPLTVTSAQKNPTAFYLCASSRQGKYEQYFGPGTRLTVT.

V gene TRBV6-1 combines with J gene TRBJ2-1, with TRBD2 matching over 7 bases. The germline CDR1 and CDR2 sequences are MNHNS and SASEGT. This CDR3 contains 13 residues. V shed 5 bases and J 6 bases; nucleotides not matched to a gene: 4. CDR3 in DNA: TGTGCCAGCAGTCACCTAGCGGTCAATGAGCAGTTCTTC. Protein: CASSHLAVNEQFF.

The CDR3 loop is CASSSGISKNIQYF. CDR3 DNA sequence: TGTGCCAGCAGCTCAGGGATTTCCAAAAACATTCAGTACTTC. The rearrangement joins TRBV25-1 to TRBJ2-4; tentative D call: TRBD1 (5 bases). Germline V CDR1 and CDR2: MGHDK, SYGVNS. This CDR3 has 14 amino acids. The V gene lost 6 bases and the J gene lost 2 bases, with 11 bases spanning the gap. Complete variable domain (other parts from reference TRBV25-1 and TRBJ2-4): EADIYQTPRYLVIGTGKKITLECSQTMGHDKMYWYQQDPGMELHLIHYSYGVNSTEKGDLSSESTVSRIRTEHFPLTLESARPSHTSQYLCASSSGISKNIQYFGAGTRLSVL.

This clone was seen only a few times. This sequence joins TRBV5-4 and TRBJ2-2; 9 nucleotides align to TRBD2. In germline, CDR1 is SGHNT, CDR2 YYREEE (reference sequence). The CDR3 spans 16 residues. V gave up 2 bases and J gave up 6 bases; unmatched junction bases: 8. CDR3 bases: TGTGCCAGCAGCTTTGTACCAGCGGGAGGTCCCGGGGAGCTGTTTTTT. Protein: CASSFVPAGGPGELFF.

This clone was seen a handful of times. The rearrangement joins TRBV6-4 to TRBJ2-3, with 13 bases fitting TRBD2. V dropped 3 bases and J dropped 5; count of bases not matched to a gene: 5. Germline assignment: CDR1 MRHNA and CDR2 SNTAGT. CDR3 length: 16 residues. This CDR3 is CASSELAGGGEDTQYF. The CDR3 coding sequence is TGTGCCAGCAGTGAACTAGCGGGAGGGGGAGAAGATACGCAGTATTTT.

The chain recombines TRBV5-5 with TRBJ1-2, with 8 nucleotides matching TRBD1. This CDR3 is 15 amino acids long. CDR1 and CDR2 from the germline V gene are SGHKS and YYEKEE (reference sequence). V lost 3 bases, J lost 4 bases, and 8 bases stayed unmatched. The CDR3 is CASSSDRGLSYGYTF. The CDR3, as DNA: TGTGCCAGCAGCTCCGACAGGGGCCTATCCTATGGCTACACCTTC.

The chain links TRBV2 to TRBJ2-1; 7 bases agree with TRBD2. This CDR3 has 14 residues. CDR1 is SNHLY, CDR2 FYNNEI, per germline. V trimming: 3 bases; J trimming: 9 bases; junction bases outside the gene matches: 8. DNA for the CDR3: TGTGCCAGCAGTGAGACTAGCATAGTAGGTGAGCAGTTCTTC. Encoded protein: CASSETSIVGEQFF.

The rearrangement joins TRBV5-4 to TRBJ2-2; D perhaps matches TRBD1 (5 bases). CDR1 SGHNT and CDR2 YYREEE come from the germline V gene (reference sequence). V dropped 4 bases and J dropped 2 bases, with 15 bases sitting between them. The length of the CDR3 is 16 residues. CDR3 DNA sequence: TGTGCCAGCAGCAGTGGCTTCGGACAAAACACCGGGGAGCTGTTTTTT. Translated: CASSSGFGQNTGELFF.

J is TRBJ1-1 and V is TRBV18; D perhaps matches TRBD1 (6 bases). CDR1 is KGHSH, CDR2 LQKENI, per germline. The CDR3 runs to 12 residues. The germline V and J ends were trimmed by 8 bases and 3 bases, with 10 bases remaining between them. CDR3 in DNA: TGTGCCAGCGGACAGCCTTACACTGAAGCTTTCTTT. Translating it yields CASGQPYTEAFF.